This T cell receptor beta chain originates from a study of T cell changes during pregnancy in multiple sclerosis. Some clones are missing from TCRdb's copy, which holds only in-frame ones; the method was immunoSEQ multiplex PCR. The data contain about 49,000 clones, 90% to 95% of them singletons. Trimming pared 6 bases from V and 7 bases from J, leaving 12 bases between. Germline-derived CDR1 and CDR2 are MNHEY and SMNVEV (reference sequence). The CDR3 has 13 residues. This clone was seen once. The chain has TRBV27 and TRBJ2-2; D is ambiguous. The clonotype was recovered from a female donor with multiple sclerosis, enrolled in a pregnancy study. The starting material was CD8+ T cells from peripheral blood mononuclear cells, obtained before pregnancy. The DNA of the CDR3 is TGTGCCAGCAGCCGGCCCACGGGCGGGGAGCTGTTTTTT. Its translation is CASSRPTGGELFF.